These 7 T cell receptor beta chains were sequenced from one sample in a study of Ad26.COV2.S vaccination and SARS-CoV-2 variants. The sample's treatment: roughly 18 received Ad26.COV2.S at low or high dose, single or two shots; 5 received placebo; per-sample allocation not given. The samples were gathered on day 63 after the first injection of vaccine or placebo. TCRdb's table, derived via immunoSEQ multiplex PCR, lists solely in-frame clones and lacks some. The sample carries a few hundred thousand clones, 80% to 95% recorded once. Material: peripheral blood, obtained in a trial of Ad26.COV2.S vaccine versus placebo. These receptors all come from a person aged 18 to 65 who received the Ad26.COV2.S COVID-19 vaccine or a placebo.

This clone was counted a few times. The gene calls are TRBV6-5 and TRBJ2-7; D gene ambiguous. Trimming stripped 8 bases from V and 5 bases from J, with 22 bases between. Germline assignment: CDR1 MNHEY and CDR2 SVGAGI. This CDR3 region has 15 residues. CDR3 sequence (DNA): TGTGCCAGCGTGCCCGATCGGTCAGGCAAAAACGAGCAGTACTTC. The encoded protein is CASVPDRSGKNEQYF.

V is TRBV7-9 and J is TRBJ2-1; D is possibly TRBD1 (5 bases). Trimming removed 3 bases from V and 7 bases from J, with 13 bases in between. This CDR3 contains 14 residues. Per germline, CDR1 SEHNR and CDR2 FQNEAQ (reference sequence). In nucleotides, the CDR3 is TGTGCCAGCAGCTTGGTGGGGCTACAGAATGAGCAGTTCTTC. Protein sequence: CASSLVGLQNEQFF.

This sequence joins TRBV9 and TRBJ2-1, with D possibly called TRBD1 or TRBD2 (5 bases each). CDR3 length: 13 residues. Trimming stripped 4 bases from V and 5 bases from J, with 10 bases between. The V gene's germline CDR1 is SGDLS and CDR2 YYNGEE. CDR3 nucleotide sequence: TGTGCCAGCAGCCCGGGACGCGACAATGAGCAGTTCTTC. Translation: CASSPGRDNEQFF.

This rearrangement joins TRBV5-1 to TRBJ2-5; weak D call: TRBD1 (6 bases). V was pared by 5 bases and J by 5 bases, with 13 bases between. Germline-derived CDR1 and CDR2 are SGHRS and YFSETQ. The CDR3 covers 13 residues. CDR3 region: CASRPGQQETQYF. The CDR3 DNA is TGCGCCAGCAGGCCCGGACAGCAGGAGACCCAGTACTTC.

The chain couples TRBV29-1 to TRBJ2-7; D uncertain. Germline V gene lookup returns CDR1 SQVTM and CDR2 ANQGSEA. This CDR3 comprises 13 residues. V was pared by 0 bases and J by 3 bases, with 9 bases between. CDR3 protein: CSVEDHEVYEQYF. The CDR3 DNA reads TGCAGCGTTGAAGATCACGAAGTCTACGAGCAGTACTTC.

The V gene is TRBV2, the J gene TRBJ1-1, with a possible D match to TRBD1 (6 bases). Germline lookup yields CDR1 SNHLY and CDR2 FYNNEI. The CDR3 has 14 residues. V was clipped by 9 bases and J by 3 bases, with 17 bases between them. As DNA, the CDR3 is TGTGCCAGGACTGCCGAGGGGGGGTACACTGAAGCTTTCTTT. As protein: CARTAEGGYTEAFF.

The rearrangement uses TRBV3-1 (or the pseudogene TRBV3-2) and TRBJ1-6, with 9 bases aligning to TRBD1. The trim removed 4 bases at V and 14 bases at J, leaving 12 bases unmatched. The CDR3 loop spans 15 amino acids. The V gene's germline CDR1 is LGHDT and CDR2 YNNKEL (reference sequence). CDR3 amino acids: CASSPRDRARNTLHF. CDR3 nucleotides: TGTGCCAGCAGCCCCCGGGACAGGGCCCGAAATACCCTCCACTTT.